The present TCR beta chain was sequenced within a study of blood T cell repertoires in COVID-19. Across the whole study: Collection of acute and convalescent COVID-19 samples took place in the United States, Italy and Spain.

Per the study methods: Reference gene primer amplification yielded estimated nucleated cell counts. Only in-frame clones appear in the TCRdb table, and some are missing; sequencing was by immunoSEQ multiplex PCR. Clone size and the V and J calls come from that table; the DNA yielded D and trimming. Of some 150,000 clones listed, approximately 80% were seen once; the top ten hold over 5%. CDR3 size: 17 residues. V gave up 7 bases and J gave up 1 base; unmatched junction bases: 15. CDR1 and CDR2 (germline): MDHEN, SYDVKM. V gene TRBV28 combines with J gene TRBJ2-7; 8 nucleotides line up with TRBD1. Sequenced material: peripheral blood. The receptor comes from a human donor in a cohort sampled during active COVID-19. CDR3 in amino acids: CASNYAIMGQASYEQYF. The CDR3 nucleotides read TGTGCCAGCAACTACGCCATAATGGGACAGGCGTCCTACGAGCAGTACTTC.